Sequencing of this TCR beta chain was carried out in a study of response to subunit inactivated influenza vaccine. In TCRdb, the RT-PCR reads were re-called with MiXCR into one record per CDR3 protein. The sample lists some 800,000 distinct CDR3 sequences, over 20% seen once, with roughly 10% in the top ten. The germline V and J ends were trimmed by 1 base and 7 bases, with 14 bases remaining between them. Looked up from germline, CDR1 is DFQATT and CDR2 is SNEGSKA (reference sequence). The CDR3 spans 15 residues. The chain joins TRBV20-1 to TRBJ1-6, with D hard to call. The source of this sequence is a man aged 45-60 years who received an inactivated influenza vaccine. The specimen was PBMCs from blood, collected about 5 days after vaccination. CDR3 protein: CSARGRGIENSPLHF. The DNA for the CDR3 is TGCAGTGCTAGAGGACGGGGAATAGAGAATTCACCCCTCCACTTT.